Sequencing of this T cell receptor (beta chain) was carried out in a study of blood T cell repertoires in COVID-19. About the study: There were acute and convalescent COVID-19 samples, and they came from the United States, Italy and Spain. T cells, B-cell-depleted T cells, or PBMCs provided the cDNA or gDNA that served as material.

This clone was recorded a few times. The CDR3 has 15 amino acids. CDR1 is WSHSY and CDR2 is SAAADI in the germline V gene. Trimming removed 7 bases at V and 2 bases at J, with 15 bases between. In the original analysis: Amplification of reference gene primers provided the estimated nucleated cell counts. Repertoires were generated with immunoSEQ multiplex PCR, while TCRdb's copy carries only in-frame clones and drops some. V and J calls and clone size follow that table, whereas D and trimming were derived from the DNA. The table records some 300,000 clones, nearly 90% of them present only once. This TCR came from a woman aged 40-49 years with COVID-19, enrolled during active disease. V and J are TRBV10-2 and TRBJ1-3, with a possible D match to TRBD1 (6 bases). Material for sequencing was peripheral blood. In nucleotides, the CDR3 is TGCGCCAGCAATCCGAATCAGGGGCCTGGAAACACCATATATTTT. It translates to CASNPNQGPGNTIYF.